The clone carrying this T cell receptor beta chain has at least ten counts. This sample was taken from a study of T-cell reconstitution after alpha-beta-depleted transplantation in children. V lost 4 bases and J lost 2, with 10 bases in between. CDR3 length equals 14 residues. TCRbeta library construction was performed incorporating unique molecular identifiers. TCRdb itself ran the PCR reads through MiXCR, one entry per CDR3 protein. This sample has about 290,000 distinct CDR3 sequences, with 10% found just once. The sample in question was PBMCs, obtained before TCRalphabeta/CD19-depleted stem cell transplant. The genes are TRBV12-3 or TRBV12-4 and TRBJ2-3; D may correspond to TRBD1 or TRBD2 (5 bases each). The receptor was isolated from a boy under two years old with acute myeloid leukemia, due to receive a stem cell transplant. CDR3 amino acids: CASSYWGSTDTQYF. For the CDR3, the DNA is TGTGCCAGCAGTTACTGGGGGTCCACAGATACGCAGTATTTT.